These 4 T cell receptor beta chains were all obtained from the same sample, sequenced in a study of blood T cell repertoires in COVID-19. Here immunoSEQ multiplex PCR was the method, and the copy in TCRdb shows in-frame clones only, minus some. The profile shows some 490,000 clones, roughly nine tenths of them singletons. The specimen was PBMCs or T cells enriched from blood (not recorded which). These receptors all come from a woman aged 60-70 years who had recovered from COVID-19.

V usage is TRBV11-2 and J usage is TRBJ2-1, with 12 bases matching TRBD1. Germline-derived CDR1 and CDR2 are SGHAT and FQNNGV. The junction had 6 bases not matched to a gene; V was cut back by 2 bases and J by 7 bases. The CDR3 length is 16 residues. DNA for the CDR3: TGTGCCAGCAGCTTACTCAAGGGACAGGGGGCAAATGAGCAGTTCTTC. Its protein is CASSLLKGQGANEQFF.

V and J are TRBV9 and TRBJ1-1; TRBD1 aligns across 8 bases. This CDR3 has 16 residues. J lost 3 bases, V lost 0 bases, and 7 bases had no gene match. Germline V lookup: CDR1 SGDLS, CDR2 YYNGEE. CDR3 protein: CASSVAPQGAYTEAFF. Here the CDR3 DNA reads TGTGCCAGCAGCGTAGCTCCCCAGGGGGCCTACACTGAAGCTTTCTTT.

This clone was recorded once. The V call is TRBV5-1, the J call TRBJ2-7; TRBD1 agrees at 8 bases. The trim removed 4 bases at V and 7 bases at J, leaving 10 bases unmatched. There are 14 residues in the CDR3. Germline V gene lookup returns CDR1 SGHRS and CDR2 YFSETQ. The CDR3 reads CASSMGQALREQYF. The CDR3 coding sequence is TGCGCCAGCAGCATGGGACAGGCTTTGCGGGAGCAGTACTTC. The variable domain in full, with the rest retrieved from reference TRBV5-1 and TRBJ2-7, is KAGVTQTPRYLIKTRGQQVTLSCSPISGHRSVSWYQQTPGQGLQFLFEYFSETQRNKGNFPGRFSGRQFSNSRSEMNVSTLELGDSALYLCASSMGQALREQYFGPGTRLTVT.

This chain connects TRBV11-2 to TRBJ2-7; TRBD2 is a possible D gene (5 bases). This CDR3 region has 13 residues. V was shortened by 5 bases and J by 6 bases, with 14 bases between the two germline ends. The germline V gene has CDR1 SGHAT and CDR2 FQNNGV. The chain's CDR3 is CASSVGRVTEQYF. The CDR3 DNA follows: TGTGCCAGCAGCGTCGGGCGGGTTACCGAGCAGTACTTC.